This is a list of T cell receptor beta chains from one sample in a study of Graves' ophthalmopathy and Graves' hyperthyroidism. TCRdb reanalysed the multiplex PCR reads using MiXCR and keeps one entry per CDR3 protein. The sample contains about 700,000 distinct CDR3 sequences, approximately 40% of which appear only once. Sequencing was performed on peripheral blood. The receptors were gathered from an adult man with Graves' ophthalmopathy. Both conserved end residues are part of each CDR3. The D gene is left open where the match is weak. Size values are once, few and many counts, or a class for expanded clones, and some rows have none.

clone_size	d_call	v_call	j_call	cdr3_nt	cdr3_aa
few	NA	TRBV12-3/TRBV12-4	TRBJ1-2	TGTGCCAGCAGTTACCATAACAGGAATGGCTACACCTTC	CASSYHNRNGYTF
NA	TRBD2	TRBV13	TRBJ2-5	TGCGCCAGCAGCCAGCTAGCGGGAGGGCCGATAGGAGAGACCCAGTACTTC	CASSQLAGGPIGETQYF
NA	NA	TRBV10-3	TRBJ1-1	TGTGCCAGCAGTTACGCGGGAAGGGACACTGAAGCTTTCTTT	CASSYAGRDTEAFF
many	NA	TRBV9	TRBJ2-6	TGTGCCAGCAGCGTAGGAGGGGCCAACGTCCTGACTTTC	CASSVGGANVLTF
NA	NA	TRBV20-1	TRBJ1-4	TGCAGTGCTAGAGGGGCAGGGCTAGTTGAAAAACTGTTTTTT	CSARGAGLVEKLFF
NA	NA	TRBV2	TRBJ1-4	TGTGCTGCCCCAGGTCTTGTTAATGAAAAACTGTTTTTT	CAAPGLVNEKLFF
few	TRBD1	TRBV7-9	TRBJ2-5	TGTGCCAGCAGCTTCCGCCCGGACAGGGCGGGGGAGACCCAGTACTTC	CASSFRPDRAGETQYF
few	TRBD1	TRBV9	TRBJ1-2	TGTGCCAGCAGCCGACGGGACAGGGACAAGGGCTACACCTTC	CASSRRDRDKGYTF
many	NA	TRBV6-5	TRBJ1-3	TGTGCCAGCAGGCCCGGACGGTACTCTGGAAACACCATATATTTT	CASRPGRYSGNTIYF
once	NA	TRBV25-1	TRBJ2-2	TGTGCCAGCAGTGACCCATCGGGCGGGGAGCTGTTTTTT	CASSDPSGGELFF
many	NA	TRBV5-5	TRBJ1-1	TGTGCCAGCAGCCCCGGCGACCGTGAAGCTTTCTTT	CASSPGDREAFF
many	TRBD1	TRBV29-1	TRBJ2-7	TGCAGCGTTGGGACAGGGGGCCGGGAGCAGTACTTC	CSVGTGGREQYF
NA	NA	TRBV7-9	TRBJ1-3	TGTGCCAGCAGCCCACCCAAGGTTCTGGGAAACACCATATATTTT	CASSPPKVLGNTIYF
NA	NA	TRBV25-1	TRBJ2-2	TGTGCCAGCGTTGATCCCGGACGGTATACCGGGGAGCTGTTTTTT	CASVDPGRYTGELFF
many	TRBD1	TRBV19	TRBJ1-6	TGTGCCAGTACTACAGGGGGGGGATCACCCCTCCACTTT	CASTTGGGSPLHF
many	TRBD1	TRBV15	TRBJ2-5	TGTGCCACCAGCGTCGGGACAGTCTACCAAGAGACCCAGTACTTC	CATSVGTVYQETQYF
once	TRBD1	TRBV29-1	TRBJ2-6	TGCAGCGTCGCCACAGGGGCTGGGGCCAACGTCCTGACTTTC	CSVATGAGANVLTF
NA	NA	TRBV5-1	TRBJ1-1	TGCGCCAGCAGCCCAGCAGGGGCGAAGACTGAAGCTTTCTTT	CASSPAGAKTEAFF
NA	NA	TRBV14	TRBJ2-5	TGTGCCAGCAGTCCCGACCGGGGACGGGCGGGAGAGACCCAGTACTTC	CASSPDRGRAGETQYF
NA	NA	TRBV9	TRBJ2-3	TGTGCCAGCAGCGCGCACCTGGAGGGAACAGATACGCAGTATTTT	CASSAHLEGTDTQYF
many	NA	TRBV7-9	TRBJ1-1	TGTGCCAGCAGCTTAGCGCTGTCGGGTGAAGCTTTCTTT	CASSLALSGEAFF
many	NA	TRBV14	TRBJ1-4	TGTGCCAGCAGCCAAGACCCCCGGCGGAAACTGTTTTTT	CASSQDPRRKLFF
NA	NA	TRBV7-9	TRBJ2-7	TGCGCCAGCAGCCAAGATAAGGTGGAGGGTCCCTACGAGCAGTACTTC	CASSQDKVEGPYEQYF
NA	TRBD1	TRBV2	TRBJ2-5	TGTGCCAGCATCGAGCCGGGACAGAACACGGAGACCCAGTACTTC	CASIEPGQNTETQYF
NA	NA	TRBV24-1	TRBJ1-5	TGTGCTAGAGCGTCCGGGGGCCAGGGACAGCCCCAGCATTTT	CARASGGQGQPQHF
many	NA	TRBV10-2	TRBJ1-6	TGCGCCAGCAGTGAGGAGGCACCCCTCCACTTT	CASSEEAPLHF